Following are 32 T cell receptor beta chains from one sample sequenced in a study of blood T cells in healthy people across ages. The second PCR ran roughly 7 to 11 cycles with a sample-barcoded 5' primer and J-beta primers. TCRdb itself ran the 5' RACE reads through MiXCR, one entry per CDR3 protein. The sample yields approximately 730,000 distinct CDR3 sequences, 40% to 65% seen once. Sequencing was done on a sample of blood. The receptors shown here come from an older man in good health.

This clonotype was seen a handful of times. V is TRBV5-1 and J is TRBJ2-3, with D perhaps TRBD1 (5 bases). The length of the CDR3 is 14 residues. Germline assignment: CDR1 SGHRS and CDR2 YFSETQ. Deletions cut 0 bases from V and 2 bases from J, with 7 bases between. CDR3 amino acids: CASSLEGYTDTQYF. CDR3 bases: TGCGCCAGCAGCTTGGAGGGGTACACAGATACGCAGTATTTT. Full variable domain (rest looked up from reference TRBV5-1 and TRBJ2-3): KAGVTQTPRYLIKTRGQQVTLSCSPISGHRSVSWYQQTPGQGLQFLFEYFSETQRNKGNFPGRFSGRQFSNSRSEMNVSTLELGDSALYLCASSLEGYTDTQYFGPGTRLTVL.

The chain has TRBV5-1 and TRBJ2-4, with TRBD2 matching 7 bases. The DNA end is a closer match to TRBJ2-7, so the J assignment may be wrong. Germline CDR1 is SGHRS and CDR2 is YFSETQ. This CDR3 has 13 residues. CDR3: CASTPGLNYEQYF. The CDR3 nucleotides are TGCGCCAGCACGCCGGGACTAAACTACGAGCAGTACTTC.

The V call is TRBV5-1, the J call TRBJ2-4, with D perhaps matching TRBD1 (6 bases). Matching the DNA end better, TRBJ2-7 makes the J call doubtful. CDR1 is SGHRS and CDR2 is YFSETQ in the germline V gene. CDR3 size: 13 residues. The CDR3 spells CASSAQGPSEQYF. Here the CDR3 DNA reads TGCGCCAGCAGCGCCCAGGGGCCCTCCGAGCAGTACTTC.

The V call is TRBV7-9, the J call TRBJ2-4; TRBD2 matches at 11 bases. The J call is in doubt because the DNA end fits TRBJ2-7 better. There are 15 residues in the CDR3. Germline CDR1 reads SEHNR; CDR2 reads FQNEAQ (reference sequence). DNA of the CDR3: TGTGCCAGCAGCTCCTTGTCTAGCGGGAGGTACGAGCAGTACTTC. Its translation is CASSSLSSGRYEQYF.

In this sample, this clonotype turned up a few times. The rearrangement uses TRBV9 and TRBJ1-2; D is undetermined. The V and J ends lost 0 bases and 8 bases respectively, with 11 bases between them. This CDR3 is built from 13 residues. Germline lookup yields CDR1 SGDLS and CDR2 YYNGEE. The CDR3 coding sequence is TGTGCCAGCAGCGTAGTACCCGGGTACGGCTACACCTTC. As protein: CASSVVPGYGYTF.

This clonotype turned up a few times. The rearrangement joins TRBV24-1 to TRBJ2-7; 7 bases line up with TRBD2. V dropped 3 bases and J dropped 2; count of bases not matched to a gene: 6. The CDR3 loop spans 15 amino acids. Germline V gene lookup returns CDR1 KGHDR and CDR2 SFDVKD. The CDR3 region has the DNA TGTGCCACCAGTGATGGGGGGGAGCAGGCCTACGAGCAGTACTTC. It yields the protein CATSDGGEQAYEQYF.

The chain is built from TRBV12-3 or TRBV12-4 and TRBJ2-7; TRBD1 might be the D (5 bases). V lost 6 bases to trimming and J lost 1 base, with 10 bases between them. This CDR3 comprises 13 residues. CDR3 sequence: CASRTQVSYEQYF. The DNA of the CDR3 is TGTGCCAGCAGGACACAGGTGTCCTACGAGCAGTACTTC.

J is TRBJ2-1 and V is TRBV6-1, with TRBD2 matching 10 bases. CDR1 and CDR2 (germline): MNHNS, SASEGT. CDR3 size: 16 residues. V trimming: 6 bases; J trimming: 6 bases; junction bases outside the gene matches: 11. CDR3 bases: TGTGCCAGCAGGATAATAGCGGGAGGAGGGACCAATGAGCAGTTCTTC. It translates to CASRIIAGGGTNEQFF.

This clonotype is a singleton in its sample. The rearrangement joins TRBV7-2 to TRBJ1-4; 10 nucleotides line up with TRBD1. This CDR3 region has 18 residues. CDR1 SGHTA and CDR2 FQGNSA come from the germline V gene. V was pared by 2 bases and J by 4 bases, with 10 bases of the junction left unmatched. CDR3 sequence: CASSLIIVGQGVNEKLFF. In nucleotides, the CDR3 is TGTGCCAGCAGCTTAATCATTGTTGGACAGGGGGTTAATGAAAAACTGTTTTTT.

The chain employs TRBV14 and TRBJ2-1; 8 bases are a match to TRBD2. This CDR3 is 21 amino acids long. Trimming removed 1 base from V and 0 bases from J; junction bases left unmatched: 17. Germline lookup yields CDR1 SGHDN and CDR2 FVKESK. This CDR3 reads CASSQASPSSGLPGSYNEQFF. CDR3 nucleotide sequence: TGTGCCAGCAGCCAAGCCTCCCCGTCTAGCGGGCTACCCGGCTCCTACAATGAGCAGTTCTTC.

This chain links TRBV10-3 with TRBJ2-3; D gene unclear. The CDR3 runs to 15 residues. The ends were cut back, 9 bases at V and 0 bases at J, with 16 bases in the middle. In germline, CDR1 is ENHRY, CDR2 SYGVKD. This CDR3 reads CAIGSEGVSTDTQYF. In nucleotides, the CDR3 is TGTGCCATTGGGTCGGAAGGCGTCAGCACAGATACGCAGTATTTT.

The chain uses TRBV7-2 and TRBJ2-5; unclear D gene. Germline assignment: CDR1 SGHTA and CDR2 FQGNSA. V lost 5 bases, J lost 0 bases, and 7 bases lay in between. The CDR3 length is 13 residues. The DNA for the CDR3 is TGTGCCAGCAGCCCCTCCCACCAAGAGACCCAGTACTTC. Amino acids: CASSPSHQETQYF.

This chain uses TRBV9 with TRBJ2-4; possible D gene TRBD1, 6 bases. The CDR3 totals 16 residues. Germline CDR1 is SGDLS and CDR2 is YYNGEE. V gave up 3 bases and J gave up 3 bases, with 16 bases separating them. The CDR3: CASSARQVVDKNIQYF. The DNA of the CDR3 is TGTGCCAGCAGCGCCCGACAGGTTGTTGACAAAAACATTCAGTACTTC.

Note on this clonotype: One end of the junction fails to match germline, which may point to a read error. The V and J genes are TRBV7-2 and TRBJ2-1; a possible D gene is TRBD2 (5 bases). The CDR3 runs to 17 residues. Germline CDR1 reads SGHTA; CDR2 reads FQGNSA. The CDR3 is CASSLGNLPTRNNEQFF. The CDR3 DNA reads TGTGCCAGCAGTTTAGGAAATCTCCCAACTAGGAACAATGAGCAGTTCTTC.

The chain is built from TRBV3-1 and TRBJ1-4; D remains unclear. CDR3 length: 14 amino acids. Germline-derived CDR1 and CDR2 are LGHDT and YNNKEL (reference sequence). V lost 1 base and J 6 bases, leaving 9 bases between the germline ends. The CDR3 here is CASSQGDWDEKLFF. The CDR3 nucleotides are TGTGCCAGCAGCCAAGGTGACTGGGATGAAAAACTGTTTTTT.

As DNA, the CDR3 is TGTGCCAGCAGCCAAAGGGTAGCGGCCCCCACAGATACGCAGTATTTT. Protein: CASSQRVAAPTDTQYF. This chain joins TRBV3-1 and TRBJ2-3; D is possibly TRBD2 (6 bases). Germline values: CDR1 LGHDT, CDR2 YNNKEL (reference sequence). The CDR3 runs to 16 residues. V gave up 2 bases and J gave up 2 bases, with 14 bases separating them.

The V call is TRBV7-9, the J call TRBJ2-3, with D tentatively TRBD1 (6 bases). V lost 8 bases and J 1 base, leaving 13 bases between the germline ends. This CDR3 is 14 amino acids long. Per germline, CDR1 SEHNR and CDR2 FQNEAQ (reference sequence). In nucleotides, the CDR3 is TGTGCCAGCGACCGGACAGATGGCACAGATACGCAGTATTTT. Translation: CASDRTDGTDTQYF.

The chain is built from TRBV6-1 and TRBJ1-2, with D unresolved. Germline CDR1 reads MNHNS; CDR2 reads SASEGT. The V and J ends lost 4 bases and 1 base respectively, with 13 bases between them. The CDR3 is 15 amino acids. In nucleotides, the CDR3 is TGTGCCAGCAGTGTAGGAGGGTTCCGTAACTATGGCTACACCTTC. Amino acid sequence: CASSVGGFRNYGYTF.

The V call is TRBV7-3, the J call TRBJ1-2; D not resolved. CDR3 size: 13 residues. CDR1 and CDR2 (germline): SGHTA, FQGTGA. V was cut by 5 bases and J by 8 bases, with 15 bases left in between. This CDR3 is CASSVMAGDGYTF. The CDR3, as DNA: TGTGCCAGCAGCGTAATGGCAGGTGACGGCTACACCTTC.

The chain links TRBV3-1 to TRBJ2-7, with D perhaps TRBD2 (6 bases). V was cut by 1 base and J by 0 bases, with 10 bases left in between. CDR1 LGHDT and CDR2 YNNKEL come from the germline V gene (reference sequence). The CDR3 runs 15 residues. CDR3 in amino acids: CASSQAGLASYEQYF. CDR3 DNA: TGTGCCAGCAGCCAAGCGGGACTCGCCTCCTACGAGCAGTACTTC.

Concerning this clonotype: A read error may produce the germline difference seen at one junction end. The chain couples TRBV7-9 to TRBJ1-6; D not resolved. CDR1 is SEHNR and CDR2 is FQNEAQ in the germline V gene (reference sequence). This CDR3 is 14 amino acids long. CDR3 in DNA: TGTGCCAGCAACAAGTACTCCTATAATTCACCCCCCCACTTT. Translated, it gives CASNKYSYNSPPHF.

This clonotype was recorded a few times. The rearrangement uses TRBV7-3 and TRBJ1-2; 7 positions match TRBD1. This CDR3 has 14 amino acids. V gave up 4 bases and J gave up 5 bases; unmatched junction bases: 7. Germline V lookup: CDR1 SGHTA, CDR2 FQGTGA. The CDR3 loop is CASSSQGSGYGYTF. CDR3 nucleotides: TGTGCCAGCAGCTCACAGGGGTCGGGATATGGCTACACCTTC.

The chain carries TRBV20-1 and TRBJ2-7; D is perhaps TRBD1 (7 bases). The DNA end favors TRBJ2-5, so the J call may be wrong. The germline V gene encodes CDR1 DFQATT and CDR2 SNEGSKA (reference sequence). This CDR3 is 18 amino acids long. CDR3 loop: CSARVYPTRLTGRETQYF. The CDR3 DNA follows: TGCAGTGCTAGAGTCTATCCGACCCGATTGACAGGGAGGGAGACCCAGTACTTC.

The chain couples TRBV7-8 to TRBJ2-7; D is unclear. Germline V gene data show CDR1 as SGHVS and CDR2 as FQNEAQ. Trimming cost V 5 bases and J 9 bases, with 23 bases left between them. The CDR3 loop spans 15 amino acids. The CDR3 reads CASSQISATVDGQYF. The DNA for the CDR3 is TGTGCCAGCAGCCAGATCTCGGCAACGGTAGATGGGCAGTACTTC.

This CDR3 is CASSQVMGQVTGELFF. CDR3 DNA: TGTGCCAGCAGCCAAGTAATGGGACAGGTCACCGGGGAGCTGTTTTTT. The chain links TRBV14 to TRBJ2-2, with TRBD1 matching 8 bases. The CDR3 loop spans 16 amino acids. With 1 base clipped from V and 4 bases from J, the junction kept 5 bases outside the gene matches. Per the germline V gene, CDR1 is SGHDN and CDR2 is FVKESK. The full variable domain, in which reference TRBV14 and TRBJ2-2 provide the parts outside the CDR3, is EAGVTQFPSHSVIEKGQTVTLRCDPISGHDNLYWYRRVMGKEIKFLLHFVKESKQDESGMPNNRFLAERTGGTYSTLKVQPAELEDSGVYFCASSQVMGQVTGELFFGEGSRLTVL.

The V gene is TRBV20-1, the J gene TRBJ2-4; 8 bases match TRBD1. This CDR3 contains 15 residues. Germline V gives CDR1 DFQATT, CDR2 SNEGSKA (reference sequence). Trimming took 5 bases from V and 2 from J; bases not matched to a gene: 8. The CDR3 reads CSAQGQGATKNIQYF. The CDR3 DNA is TGCAGTGCTCAAGGGCAGGGGGCAACCAAAAACATTCAGTACTTC.

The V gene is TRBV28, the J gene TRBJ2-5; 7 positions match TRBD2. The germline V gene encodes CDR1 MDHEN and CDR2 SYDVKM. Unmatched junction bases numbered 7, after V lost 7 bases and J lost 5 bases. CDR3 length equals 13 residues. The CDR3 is CASNLLGGETQYF. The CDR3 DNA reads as TGTGCCAGCAACCTCTTGGGAGGGGAGACCCAGTACTTC. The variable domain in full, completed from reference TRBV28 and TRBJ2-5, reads DVKVTQSSRYLVKRTGEKVFLECVQDMDHENMFWYRQDPGLGLRLIYFSYDVKMKEKGDIPEGYSVSREKKERFSLILESASTNQTSMYLCASNLLGGETQYFGPGTRLLVL.

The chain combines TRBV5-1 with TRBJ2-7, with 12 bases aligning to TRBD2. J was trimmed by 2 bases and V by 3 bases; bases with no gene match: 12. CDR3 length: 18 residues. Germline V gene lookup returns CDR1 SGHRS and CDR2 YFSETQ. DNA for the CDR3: TGCGCCAGCAGCTCCCCTCGACTAGCGGGAGAGGTAGCCTACGAGCAGTACTTC. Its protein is CASSSPRLAGEVAYEQYF.

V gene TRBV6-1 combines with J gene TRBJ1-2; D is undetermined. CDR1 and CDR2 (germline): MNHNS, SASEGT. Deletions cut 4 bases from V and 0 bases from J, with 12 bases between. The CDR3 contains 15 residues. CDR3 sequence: CASSALQSSNYGYTF. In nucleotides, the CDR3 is TGTGCCAGCAGTGCCCTACAGAGTTCTAACTATGGCTACACCTTC.

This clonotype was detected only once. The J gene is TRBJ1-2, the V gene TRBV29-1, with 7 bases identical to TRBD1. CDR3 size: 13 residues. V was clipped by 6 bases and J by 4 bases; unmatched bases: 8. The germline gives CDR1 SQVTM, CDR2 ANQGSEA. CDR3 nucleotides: TGCAGCGTACCACAGGGGCGGGCCTATGGCTACACCTTC. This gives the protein CSVPQGRAYGYTF.

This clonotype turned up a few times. The DNA for the CDR3 is TGTGCCAGCAGTTACTCGGACGGCTCGAATTCACCCCTCCACTTT. Protein: CASSYSDGSNSPLHF. The rearrangement joins TRBV6-5 to TRBJ1-6; D not resolved. This CDR3 comprises 15 residues. Germline CDR1 MNHEY, CDR2 SVGAGI. The germline V and J ends were trimmed by 0 bases and 7 bases, with 10 bases remaining between them.

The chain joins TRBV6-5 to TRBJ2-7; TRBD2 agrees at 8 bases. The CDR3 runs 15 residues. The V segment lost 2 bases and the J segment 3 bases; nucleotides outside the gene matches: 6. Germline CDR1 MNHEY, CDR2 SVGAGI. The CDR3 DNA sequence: TGTGCCAGCAGTTACGCGACGGGGGGGTACTACGAGCAGTACTTC. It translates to CASSYATGGYYEQYF.